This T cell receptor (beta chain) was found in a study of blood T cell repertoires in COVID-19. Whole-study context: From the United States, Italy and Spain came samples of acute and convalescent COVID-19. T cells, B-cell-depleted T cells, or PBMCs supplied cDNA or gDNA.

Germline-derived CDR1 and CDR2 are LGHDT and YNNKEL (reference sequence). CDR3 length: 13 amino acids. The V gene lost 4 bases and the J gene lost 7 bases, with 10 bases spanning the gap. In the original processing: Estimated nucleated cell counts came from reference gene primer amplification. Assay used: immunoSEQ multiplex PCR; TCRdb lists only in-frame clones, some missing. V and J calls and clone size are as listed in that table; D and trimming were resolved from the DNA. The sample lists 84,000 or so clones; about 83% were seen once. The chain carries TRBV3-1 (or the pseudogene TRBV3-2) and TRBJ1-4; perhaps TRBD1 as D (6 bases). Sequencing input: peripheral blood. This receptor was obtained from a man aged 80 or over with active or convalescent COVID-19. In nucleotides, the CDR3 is TGTGCCAGCAGCCTTAACAGGGTTGAAAAACTGTTTTTT. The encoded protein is CASSLNRVEKLFF.